This TCR beta chain was sequenced in a study of CD4 T cells in relation to SARS-CoV-2 and coronaviruses (dated by TCRdb to about 2021). At the level of the whole study: A median age of around 38 years, with a range of about 21 to 75 years, was recorded for the full convalescent cohort of 12 patients. Memory CD4+ T cell crossreactivity between SARS-CoV-2 and common cold coronavirus spike proteins was assessed at the TCR clonotype level in the study. Of the roughly twelve convalescent patients, 8 were male and 4 were female, and two of the subjects were Hispanic. A different, Illumina-based TCR-beta assay was used to sequence expansion assays from other donors in the study. The Adaptive Biotechnologies TCR-sequencing kit was used to sequence samples from a few pre-COVID donors and the naive versus memory experiments, while other data came from Illumina-based sequencing. Patient-derived lymphoblastoid cell lines were used to map the HLA restriction of shared crossreactive spike epitopes. Paper-wide results and their limitations: In about 61% of donors, memory CD4+ clonotypes turned up that crossrecognized SARS-CoV-2 and at least one common cold coronavirus spike. Small numbers of patients and of tested TCRs limited the study. Compared with monoreactive clones, crossreactive clones had significantly weaker SARS-CoV-2-driven expansion, a result consistent with antigenic imprinting. No donor contributed both pre-pandemic and post-infection samples, which limited tracing the source of pre-existing responses. Because the crossreactivity analysis focused on spike protein, crossreactivity against other viral proteins was not assessed. Sequencing naive versus memory cells indicated that the assay picks up memory recall responses, not primary responses primed during culture.

Deep-resolution immunoSEQ TCR-beta sequencing was performed on DNA from uncultured naive and memory CD4+ T cells. On the authors' methods: During preprocessing, nonproductive sequences were discarded, as were any CDR3s that did not begin with C, did not end with F or W, or were shorter than 7 amino acids. Cultured and uncultured naive and memory CD4+ repertoires were searched for previously identified spike- and CEF-reactive CDR3s. CDR3 homology was quantified as pairwise Levenshtein distance, calculated with the stringdist R package after three terminal residues were trimmed from each end. TCRdb retrieved this table from immuneACCESS and kept in-frame rearrangements only. Not all clones are present; in checked studies, unresolved V genes account for under half, and no reason is known for the remainder. V, J and clone size derive from that table, while D and trimming were established from the DNA sequence. The sample table holds about 37,000 clones, of which approximately 85% were seen once. Approximately 3.1% of the sample belongs to the ten largest clones.

A remark on this clone: Its binding antigen is unknown. Base qualities are missing; no much larger clone stands one base away.

Naive and memory CD4+ T cells were separated from cryopreserved PBMCs by CD4 enrichment followed by EasySep naive CD4+ T cell enrichment. Ficoll-Paque PLUS gradient centrifugation was used to isolate PBMCs from leukapheresis product or whole blood. PBMCs were either cryopreserved at -140 degrees C or used fresh in the expansion assay. The QIAamp Micro DNA Kit was used to extract genomic DNA from the CD4+ T cells. This receptor was obtained from an adult with COVID-19. Sequencing was done on a sample of memory CD4+ T cells from PBMCs. The cell subset or site label, read with the paper, signifies: memory (non-naive) CD4+ T cells.

The CDR3 has the sequence CASRWDSNYGYTF. The nucleotide sequence is TGTGCCAGCAGATGGGACAGTAACTATGGCTACACCTTC. The V gene is TRBV5-6 and the J gene is TRBJ1-2, and 7 junction bases match TRBD1. The cysteine opens and the phenylalanine closes a CDR3 of 13 amino acids. This entry keeps only the CDR3 DNA: 39 bases, framed from base 1. V loses 5 bases at its end and J loses 1 base; junction bases beyond the gene matches: 2. CDR1 and CDR2 are read off the germline V gene as SGHDT and YYEEEE.